This record looks at one T cell receptor (beta chain) sequence and its context. This specimen belongs to a study of cytomegalovirus exposure and HLA in healthy donors. Study background: Tens of millions of unique TCRs from HLA-typed donors were held in an early release of data.

Germline-derived CDR1 and CDR2 are LNHNV and YYDKDF (reference sequence). The length of the CDR3 is 13 residues. The V end was cut by 5 bases, the J end by 4 bases, with 9 bases between. Primers: 60 Vbeta forward and 13 Jbeta reverse. Profiled with immunoSEQ multiplex PCR; TCRdb holds only in-frame clones, not every one. The sample includes approximately 100,000 clones, 70% of them seen just once. The clonotype comes from a man aged 40-55 years in good health and CMV-seropositive. This sequence joins TRBV15 and TRBJ1-5; no definite D call. Sequenced: PBMCs. CDR3 sequence (DNA): TGTGCCACCAGCCTTGCAGCGAATCAGCCCCAGCATTTT. Translated, it gives CATSLAANQPQHF.